This T cell receptor beta chain was found in a study of cytomegalovirus exposure and HLA in healthy donors. Across the study: Within an early data release were about 85 million unique TCRs drawn from HLA-typed donors.

The PCR was carried out with 60 Vbeta primers and 13 Jbeta primers. Using immunoSEQ multiplex PCR, the repertoire was profiled, and TCRdb retains in-frame clones only, with some absent. The table has a few hundred thousand clones, more than 60% seen once. CDR1 and CDR2 from the germline V gene are MDHEN and SYDVKM. The CDR3 runs to 15 residues. The V gene end was trimmed by 2 bases and the J gene end by 8 bases; junction bases not matched to a gene: 10. This receptor was taken from a woman in her sixties or seventies in good health and CMV-seropositive. Sequencing used PBMCs. The V and J genes are TRBV28 and TRBJ1-2; 8 positions agree with TRBD1. The CDR3 DNA sequence: TGTGCCAGCAGTTTAAGGGGCAGGGGGCTTTTAGGCTACACCTTC. Protein: CASSLRGRGLLGYTF.